These 25 T cell receptor beta chains came from one sample sequenced in a study of CD8 T cells in ankylosing spondylitis. TCRdb re-analysed the 5' RACE reads in MiXCR, keeping a single row per CDR3 protein. The table shows 270,000 or so distinct CDR3 sequences, with approximately 20% occurring only once. The sequencing sample was made of blood, either unsorted or a sorted T cell fraction (not recorded which). Receptor source: a male donor with ankylosing spondylitis or in good health (not recorded which).

This clonotype was counted a few times. The chain joins TRBV27 to TRBJ2-3; TRBD1 aligns across 7 bases. Germline CDR1 and CDR2: MNHEY and SMNVEV (reference sequence). The CDR3 is 16 amino acids. Losses at the gene ends were 3 bases for V and 0 bases for J; bases not matched to a gene: 6. The CDR3 loop is CASSLVGDSSTDTQYF. The CDR3, as DNA: TGTGCCAGCAGTTTGGTCGGGGACAGTAGCACAGATACGCAGTATTTT.

V gene TRBV10-3 combines with J gene TRBJ2-7, with D perhaps TRBD2 (6 bases). Germline V CDR1 and CDR2: ENHRY, SYGVKD. Trimming pared 6 bases from V and 0 bases from J, leaving 12 bases between. CDR3 length: 14 amino acids. CDR3 protein: CAISSGTFSYEQYF. The CDR3, as DNA: TGTGCCATCAGCTCCGGGACTTTCTCCTACGAGCAGTACTTC.

This clonotype was counted once. This clone may be a read error of a much larger clone one base away. V gene TRBV12-5 combines with J gene TRBJ2-1; tentative D call: TRBD2 (6 bases). The germline CDR1 and CDR2 sequences are LGHNT and FRNRAP. There are 19 residues in the CDR3. CDR3 amino acids: CASVLVLEGLANVYNEQFF. The CDR3 bases are TGTGCTAGTGTTTTGGTACTCGAAGGTCTAGCGAACGTCTACAATGAGCAGTTCTTC.

This rearrangement joins TRBV14 to TRBJ2-7, with no clear D. CDR3 size: 13 residues. CDR1 and CDR2 from the germline V gene are SGHDN and FVKESK. V lost 4 bases and J 2 bases, leaving 9 bases between the germline ends. This chain's CDR3 is CASSLEKTYEQYF. CDR3 in DNA: TGTGCCAGCAGCCTCGAGAAGACCTACGAGCAGTACTTC.

This clonotype was seen many times. The V call is TRBV5-4, the J call TRBJ2-1; possibly TRBD2 for D (5 bases). The CDR3 loop spans 14 amino acids. Trimming stripped 3 bases from V and 3 bases from J, with 10 bases between. Germline V gene sequence: CDR1 SGHNT, CDR2 YYREEE (reference sequence). CDR3 in DNA: TGTGCCAGCAGCTCGAGCGGAGTCTACAATGAGCAGTTCTTC. Translation gives CASSSSGVYNEQFF.

This clonotype showed up many times. This chain links TRBV4-1 with TRBJ2-7; a possible D gene is TRBD1 (6 bases). V shed 2 bases and J shed 0 bases, with 8 bases lying between them. Germline CDR1 MGHRA, CDR2 YSYEKL. The CDR3 totals 14 residues. The CDR3 loop is CASSQRDNSYEQYF. The DNA of the CDR3 is TGCGCCAGCAGCCAACGGGACAACTCCTACGAGCAGTACTTC.

This chain connects TRBV5-1 to TRBJ2-1; either TRBD1 or TRBD2 may supply D (6 bases each). The V gene lost 2 bases and the J gene lost 5 bases, with 17 bases spanning the gap. The CDR3 length is 16 residues. Germline V gene lookup returns CDR1 SGHRS and CDR2 YFSETQ. The CDR3 loop reads CASSLPRGENNNEQFF. Written as DNA, the CDR3 is TGCGCCAGCAGCTTACCGAGGGGGGAGAATAACAATGAGCAGTTCTTC.

This clonotype came up many times. The chain links TRBV18 to TRBJ2-1; D is unclear. This CDR3 is 14 amino acids long. Germline V CDR1 and CDR2: KGHSH, LQKENI. V shed 4 bases and J shed 8 bases, with 15 bases lying between them. The CDR3: CASSRPGQMHEQFF. In DNA form, the CDR3 reads TGTGCCAGCTCACGACCTGGTCAGATGCATGAGCAGTTCTTC. Filled out from reference TRBV18 and TRBJ2-1, the complete variable domain reads NAGVMQNPRHLVRRRGQEARLRCSPMKGHSHVYWYRQLPEEGLKFMVYLQKENIIDESGMPKERFSAEFPKEGPSILRIQQVVRGDSAAYFCASSRPGQMHEQFFGPGTRLTVL.

This clonotype was counted only a few times. This chain uses TRBV15 with TRBJ1-4; D unclear. The CDR3 length is 12 residues. CDR1 is LNHNV and CDR2 is YYDKDF in the germline V gene (reference sequence). V was trimmed by 0 bases and J by 8 bases, leaving 4 bases between them. The CDR3, as DNA: TGTGCCACCAGCAGAGATTTAGAAAAACTGTTTTTT. Protein sequence: CATSRDLEKLFF.

A few counts support this clonotype. The gene calls are TRBV27 and TRBJ1-1; maybe TRBD1 (5 bases). Trimming pared 6 bases from V and 2 bases from J, leaving 13 bases between. The germline gives CDR1 MNHEY, CDR2 SMNVEV (reference sequence). The CDR3 runs to 14 residues. CDR3 residues: CASSLSGTNTEAFF. CDR3 nucleotide sequence: TGTGCCAGCAGCCTGTCGGGGACCAACACTGAAGCTTTCTTT.

The V call is TRBV5-1, the J call TRBJ2-5, with 8 bases matching TRBD1. The germline CDR1 and CDR2 sequences are SGHRS and YFSETQ. J was trimmed by 4 bases and V by 2 bases; bases with no gene match: 13. The CDR3 spans 17 residues. The CDR3 loop is CASSFEQGVFLGETQYF. In DNA, the CDR3 is TGCGCCAGCAGCTTTGAACAGGGGGTCTTCTTAGGAGAGACCCAGTACTTC. Based on the CDR3 plus reference TRBV5-1 and TRBJ2-5, the full variable domain is KAGVTQTPRYLIKTRGQQVTLSCSPISGHRSVSWYQQTPGQGLQFLFEYFSETQRNKGNFPGRFSGRQFSNSRSEMNVSTLELGDSALYLCASSFEQGVFLGETQYFGPGTRLLVL.

This clonotype was picked up many times. The chain uses TRBV28 and TRBJ2-7; a weak D match, TRBD2 (6 bases). Germline V gene lookup returns CDR1 MDHEN and CDR2 SYDVKM. The CDR3 has 13 amino acids. V was pared by 6 bases and J by 0 bases, with 9 bases between. The CDR3 loop reads CASRAGSSYEQYF. The CDR3 DNA follows: TGTGCCAGCAGGGCGGGAAGCTCCTACGAGCAGTACTTC. The variable domain in full, completed from reference TRBV28 and TRBJ2-7, reads DVKVTQSSRYLVKRTGEKVFLECVQDMDHENMFWYRQDPGLGLRLIYFSYDVKMKEKGDIPEGYSVSREKKERFSLILESASTNQTSMYLCASRAGSSYEQYFGPGTRLTVT.

This chain uses TRBV5-5 with TRBJ2-7; D possibly corresponds to TRBD1 (6 bases). Deletions cut 5 bases from V and 3 bases from J, with 15 bases between. The germline CDR1 and CDR2 sequences are SGHKS and YYEKEE (reference sequence). This CDR3 is 14 amino acids long. CDR3 loop: CASSNRDIDYEQYF. CDR3 sequence (DNA): TGTGCCAGCAGTAATCGGGACATAGACTACGAGCAGTACTTC.

This clonotype was counted many times. The chain recombines TRBV5-5 with TRBJ1-1; 7 nucleotides line up with TRBD1. With V trimmed by 3 bases and J by 5 bases, 7 bases remained unmatched. There are 14 residues in the CDR3. Germline V gives CDR1 SGHKS, CDR2 YYEKEE (reference sequence). CDR3 residues: CASSSQGISTEAFF. The CDR3, as DNA: TGTGCCAGCAGCTCACAGGGGATTAGTACTGAAGCTTTCTTT.

This clonotype was picked up a small number of times. The chain carries TRBV29-1 and TRBJ2-7; 8 bases align to TRBD1. The CDR3 is 11 residues long. Germline V CDR1 and CDR2: SQVTM, ANQGSEA. V was pared by 6 bases and J by 6 bases, with 4 bases of the junction left unmatched. In DNA, the CDR3 is TGCAGCGTCTTACAGGGGGGCGAGCAGTACTTC. Amino acid sequence: CSVLQGGEQYF.

The V gene is TRBV5-1, the J gene TRBJ2-7, with TRBD2 matching over 10 bases. V was clipped by 4 bases and J by 3 bases; unmatched bases: 4. The CDR3 runs to 14 residues. Germline V lookup: CDR1 SGHRS, CDR2 YFSETQ. CDR3 bases: TGCGCCAGCAGCACGACTAGCGGGCACTACGAGCAGTACTTC. Protein product: CASSTTSGHYEQYF.

The chain employs TRBV4-1 and TRBJ2-5; TRBD2 matches at 10 bases. CDR3 length: 17 residues. Trimming removed 2 bases from V and 4 bases from J; junction bases left unmatched: 10. Germline V CDR1 and CDR2: MGHRA, YSYEKL. The CDR3 nucleotides are TGCGCCAGCAGCCAAAGTCAAGAGCGGGGGGGACGAGAGACCCAGTACTTC. Its protein is CASSQSQERGGRETQYF.

The V gene is TRBV20-1, the J gene TRBJ2-7, with D possibly being TRBD2 (5 bases). Trimming cost V 1 base and J 2 bases, with 9 bases left between them. Germline assignment: CDR1 DFQATT and CDR2 SNEGSKA (reference sequence). There are 13 residues in the CDR3. CDR3 DNA: TGCAGTGCTAGAGGGACTGGAACCTACGAGCAGTACTTC. Its protein is CSARGTGTYEQYF.

This clonotype came up many times. The rearrangement joins TRBV29-1 to TRBJ2-5; D remains unclear. Germline CDR1 and CDR2: SQVTM and ANQGSEA. The germline V and J ends were trimmed by 3 bases and 4 bases, with 12 bases remaining between them. This CDR3 contains 13 residues. The CDR3 region has the DNA TGCAGCGTTGATCTGGTCCCGGCAGAGACCCAGTACTTC. Translated: CSVDLVPAETQYF.

This clonotype was seen a few times. The V call is TRBV2, the J call TRBJ1-2; D is unresolved. V lost 1 base, J lost 6 bases, and 9 bases lay in between. The germline V gene has CDR1 SNHLY and CDR2 FYNNEI. This CDR3 contains 13 residues. The CDR3 spells CASSEGRWDGYTF. As DNA, the CDR3 is TGTGCCAGCAGTGAAGGCCGATGGGATGGCTACACCTTC.

Written as DNA, the CDR3 is TGTGCCAGTAGCAACTCTTTCGGGCAGGGCTCGAGTAATTCACCCCTCCACTTT. Protein: CASSNSFGQGSSNSPLHF. J is TRBJ1-6 and V is TRBV19, with a tentative D call TRBD1 (5 bases). CDR1 is LNHDA and CDR2 is SQIVND in the germline V gene (reference sequence). The CDR3 totals 18 residues. Trimming took off 6 bases at V and 6 bases at J, with 24 bases between the two ends.

The table lists this clonotype with many counts. This rearrangement joins TRBV29-1 to TRBJ2-2; D remains unclear. CDR1 is SQVTM and CDR2 is ANQGSEA in the germline V gene. The V gene lost 3 bases and the J gene lost 7 bases, with 9 bases spanning the gap. This CDR3 comprises 12 residues. CDR3 nucleotides: TGCAGCGTTGAGACTGACGTCGGGGAGCTGTTTTTT. Translation: CSVETDVGELFF.

The chain combines TRBV27 with TRBJ2-1; 14 bases map to TRBD2. J was trimmed by 7 bases and V by 6 bases; bases with no gene match: 5. In germline, CDR1 is MNHEY, CDR2 SMNVEV (reference sequence). This CDR3 contains 15 residues. The CDR3 region is CASSAGTSGRNEQFF. In DNA, the CDR3 is TGTGCCAGCAGCGCAGGGACTAGCGGGAGAAATGAGCAGTTCTTC.

V usage is TRBV10-1 and J usage is TRBJ2-3, with D possibly being TRBD1 (5 bases). V dropped 5 bases and J dropped 3 bases, with 9 bases sitting between them. The CDR3 is 13 residues long. CDR1 is WNHNN, CDR2 SYGVQD, per germline (reference sequence). The CDR3 protein is CASSQGWTDTQYF. The CDR3 DNA reads as TGCGCCAGCAGTCAGGGATGGACAGATACGCAGTATTTT.

The chain uses TRBV9 and TRBJ1-4; a weak D match, TRBD1 (5 bases). Germline V gene sequence: CDR1 SGDLS, CDR2 YYNGEE. Between the trimmed V and J ends, which lost 0 bases and 8 bases, there was a span of 11 bases. The CDR3 length is 14 residues. CDR3 residues: CASSVGRADEKLFF. The CDR3 nucleotides read TGTGCCAGCAGCGTAGGCAGGGCGGACGAAAAACTGTTTTTT.